In this sample, the clone carrying this T cell receptor beta chain turned up many times. The target antigen is unknown. The data were obtained in a study of identical twins. Study conclusions and caveats: Researchers reported excess low generation probability among twin-shared out-of-frame alpha sequences. Models came in too low on out-of-frame TCR alpha sharing in monozygotic twins.

A single record per CDR3 protein comes from TCRdb applying MiXCR to the 5' RACE reads. In the table there are about 250,000 distinct CDR3 sequences, about 8.5% of which are singletons. Per the germline V gene, CDR1 is DFQATT and CDR2 is SNEGSKA (reference sequence). Trimming shortened V by 2 bases and J by 0 bases, and 11 bases separated the two germline ends. CDR3 length equals 14 residues. All donors were healthy Caucasians. The same data also went into a second study, on yellow fever vaccine responses in identical twins. That paper states: Twins reportedly appeared to share part of their vaccine T cell response while keeping part individual.

The specimen sequenced was CD8+ T cells sorted from blood. This TCR derives from a woman aged 18 to 35 in good health. This chain links TRBV20-1 with TRBJ2-7; D not certain. The CDR3 spells CSARSVTNSYEQYF. CDR3 bases: TGCAGTGCTAGAAGCGTCACAAACTCCTACGAGCAGTACTTC.